The source of this T cell receptor beta chain is a study of blood T cells in healthy people across ages. The second PCR ran 7 to 11 cycles with a sample-barcoded 5' primer and J-beta primers. TCRdb re-derived calls from the 5' RACE reads in MiXCR, one entry per CDR3 protein. The sample includes about 690,000 distinct CDR3 sequences, about 43% seen only once; the top ten take around 30%. Germline V lookup: CDR1 LNHDA, CDR2 SQIVND (reference sequence). The CDR3 covers 14 residues. Trimming left V 7 bases short and J 0 bases short, with 12 bases between. Input material: blood. The genes are TRBV19 and TRBJ2-5, with D possibly TRBD2 on 6 matching bases. This sequence was found in a man at least 80 years old in good health. This CDR3 is CASKKRAYQETQYF. CDR3 in DNA: TGTGCCAGTAAGAAGCGGGCCTACCAAGAGACCCAGTACTTC. Using reference TRBV19 and TRBJ2-5 for the parts outside the CDR3, the full variable domain is DGGITQSPKYLFRKEGQNVTLSCEQNLNHDAMYWYRQDPGQGLRLIYYSQIVNDFQKGDIAEGYSVSREKKESFPLTVTSAQKNPTAFYLCASKKRAYQETQYFGPGTRLLVL.